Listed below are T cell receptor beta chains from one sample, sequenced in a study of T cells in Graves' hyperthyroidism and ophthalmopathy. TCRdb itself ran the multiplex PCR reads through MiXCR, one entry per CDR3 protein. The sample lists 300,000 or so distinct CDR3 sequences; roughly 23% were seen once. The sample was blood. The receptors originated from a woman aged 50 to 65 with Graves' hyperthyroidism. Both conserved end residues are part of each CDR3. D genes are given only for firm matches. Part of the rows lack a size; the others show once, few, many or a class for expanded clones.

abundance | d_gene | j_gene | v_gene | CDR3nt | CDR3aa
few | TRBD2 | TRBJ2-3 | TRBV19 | TGTGCCAGTAGTTCTTCACTAGCGGACACAGATACGCAGTATTTT | CASSSSLADTDTQYF
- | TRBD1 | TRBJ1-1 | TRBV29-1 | TGCAGCGTTGGGGGACGACAGGGGGACCGTATAGCTGAAGCTTTCTTT | CSVGGRQGDRIAEAFF
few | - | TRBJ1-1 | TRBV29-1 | TGCAGCGTTTGGACTGACACTGAAGCTTTCTTT | CSVWTDTEAFF
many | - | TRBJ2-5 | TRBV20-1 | TGCAGTGCGGAGCGGCTGGTCCAAGAGACCCAGTACTTC | CSAERLVQETQYF
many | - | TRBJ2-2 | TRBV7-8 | TGTGCCAGCAGCTTAGCGGGATCGAACACCGGGGAGCTGTTTTTT | CASSLAGSNTGELFF
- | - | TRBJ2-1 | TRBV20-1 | TGCAGTGCTACCGACGATGGGGGGTACAATGAGCAGTTCTTC | CSATDDGGYNEQFF
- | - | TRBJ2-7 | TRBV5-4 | TGTGCCAGCAAAAGTGCGGGCGCGTACGAGCAGTACTTC | CASKSAGAYEQYF
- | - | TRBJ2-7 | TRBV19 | TGTGCCAGTAGTATCCTGGGGCAGGGAGGACCGCAGTACTTC | CASSILGQGGPQYF
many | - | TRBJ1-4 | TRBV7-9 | TGTGCCAGCAGCCCCGTGGGAAAGAATGAAAAACTGTTTTTT | CASSPVGKNEKLFF
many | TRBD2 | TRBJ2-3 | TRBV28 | TGTGCCAGCAGGAACGGGGGGGGGGGCACAGATACGCAGTATTTT | CASRNGGGGTDTQYF
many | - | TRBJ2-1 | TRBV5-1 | TGCGCCAGCAGCTTGGGGACGCCCACGGGTGAGCAGTTCTTC | CASSLGTPTGEQFF
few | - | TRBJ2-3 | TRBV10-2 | TGCGCCAGCAGTTTCACAGCAGATACGCAGTATTTT | CASSFTADTQYF
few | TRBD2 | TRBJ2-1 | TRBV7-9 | TGTGCCAGCAGCCCCAGCCCACTAGCGGGGGGCAGGTATGAGCAGTTCTTC | CASSPSPLAGGRYEQFF
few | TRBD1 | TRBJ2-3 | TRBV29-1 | TGCAGCGATGGGACAGGGACAGATACGCAGTATTTT | CSDGTGTDTQYF
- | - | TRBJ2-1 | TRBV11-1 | TGTGCCAGCAGCTTATTCTCGGAGGGCAGGGCCGGCGTTGAGCAGTTCTTC | CASSLFSEGRAGVEQFF
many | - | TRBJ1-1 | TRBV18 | TGTGCCAGCTCCCCCAGGTCGGGGTTCGACACTGAAGCTTTCTTT | CASSPRSGFDTEAFF
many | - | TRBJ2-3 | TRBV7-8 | TGTGCCAGCAGCTTACCCGGCCTTACGCAGTATTTT | CASSLPGLTQYF
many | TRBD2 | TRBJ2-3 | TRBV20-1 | TGCAGTGCTAGAGATGCTGGTGGGCTAGCGGGAGGACAGGCAGATACGCAGTATTTT | CSARDAGGLAGGQADTQYF
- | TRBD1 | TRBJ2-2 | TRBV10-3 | TGTGCCTCGAAGGGACAGCCGAACACCGGGGAGCTGTTTTTT | CASKGQPNTGELFF
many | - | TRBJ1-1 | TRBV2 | TGTGCCAGCAGTGGAACAGTAGGTGAAGCTTTCTTT | CASSGTVGEAFF
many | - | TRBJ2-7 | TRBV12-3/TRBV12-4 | TGTGCCAGCAGTTTAGAACCGGATTACGAGCAGTACTTC | CASSLEPDYEQYF
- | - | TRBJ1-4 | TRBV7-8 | TGTGCCAGCAGCTTGGGGACGTTCCCGGCTAATGAGAAACTGTTTTTT | CASSLGTFPANEKLFF
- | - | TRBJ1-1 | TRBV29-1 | TGCAGCGTCGAGGGAGGGATGAACACTGAAGCTTTCTTT | CSVEGGMNTEAFF
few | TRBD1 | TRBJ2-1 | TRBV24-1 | TGTGCCACCGGAACCCTCGGGACAGGGAGCTACAATGAGCAGTTCTTC | CATGTLGTGSYNEQFF
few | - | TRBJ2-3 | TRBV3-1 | TGTGCCAGCAGCCAAGATCTGCAGATTAGCACAGATACGCAGTATTTT | CASSQDLQISTDTQYF
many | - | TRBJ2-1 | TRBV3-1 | TGTGCCAGCAGCCCCGGACGAGACAGAGGGGGTGAGCAGTTCTTC | CASSPGRDRGGEQFF
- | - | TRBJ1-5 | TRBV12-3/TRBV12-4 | TGTGCCAGCAGCGGGACGGGGAACGGTCAGCCCCAGCATTTT | CASSGTGNGQPQHF
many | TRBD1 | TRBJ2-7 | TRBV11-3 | TGTGCCAGTCGGGACAGAACTTACGAGCAGTACTTC | CASRDRTYEQYF
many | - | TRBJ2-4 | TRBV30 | TGTGCCTGGAGTGTGGGAGCCAAAAACATTCAGTACTTC | CAWSVGAKNIQYF
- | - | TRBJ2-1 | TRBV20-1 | TGCAGTGCCCCGGGCGGGGGCGGCTACAATGAGCAGTTCTTC | CSAPGGGGYNEQFF
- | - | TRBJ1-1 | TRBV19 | TGTGCCAGTAGTATACAGGGGATTGCTGAAGCTTTCTTT | CASSIQGIAEAFF
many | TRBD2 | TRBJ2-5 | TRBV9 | TGTGCCAGCAGCGTCGCGACTAGCGGGAGAGGAGAGACCCAGTACTTC | CASSVATSGRGETQYF
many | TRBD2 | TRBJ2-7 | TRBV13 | TGTGCCAGCGAGCCCCTCCCATATCGGGGGGAGGAAGCGGGAGAGGGCGAGCAGTACTTC | CASEPLPYRGEEAGEGEQYF
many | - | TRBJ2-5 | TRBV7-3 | TGTGCCAGCAGTGGACTACTTGAGACCCAGTACTTC | CASSGLLETQYF
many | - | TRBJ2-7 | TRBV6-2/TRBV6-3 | TGTGCCAGCACTATTGACAGCTCCTACGAGCAGTACTTC | CASTIDSSYEQYF
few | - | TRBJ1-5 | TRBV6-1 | TGTGCCGAATTTTCAACAGGGAATAGATATCGCAATCAGCCCCAGCATTTT | CAEFSTGNRYRNQPQHF
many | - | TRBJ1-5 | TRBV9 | TGTGCCAGCAGCGTAGTGGAGAATCGGAAAGATCGACAGCCCCAGCATTTT | CASSVVENRKDRQPQHF
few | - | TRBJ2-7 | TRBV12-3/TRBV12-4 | TGTGCCAGCAAAAAGTTCAACGAGCAGTACTTC | CASKKFNEQYF
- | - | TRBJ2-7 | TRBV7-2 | TGTGCCAGCAGCTTAGGGTCGGTGTACGAGCAGTACTTC | CASSLGSVYEQYF
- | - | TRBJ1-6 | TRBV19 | TGTGCCAGTAGCTTTGGGACGGTATATTCACCCCTCCACTTT | CASSFGTVYSPLHF
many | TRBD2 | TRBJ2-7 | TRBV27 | TGTGCCAGCTCCCGGGGGGGGGCGAGCCACGAGCAGTACTTC | CASSRGGASHEQYF
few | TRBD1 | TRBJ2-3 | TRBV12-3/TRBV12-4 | TGTGCCAGCAGTAAGGGACAGTCCTCTAGAGATACGCAGTATTTT | CASSKGQSSRDTQYF
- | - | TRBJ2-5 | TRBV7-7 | TGTGCTAGCACCCCCCCAGGCGCACCTCAAGAGATCCAGTACTTC | CASTPPGAPQEIQYF